This record covers a single TCR beta chain. The data derive from a study of blood T cell repertoires in COVID-19. For the study at large: Samples of COVID-19 (acute and convalescent) were obtained from the United States, Italy and Spain. Sources were T cells, B-cell-depleted T cells, or PBMCs; the material itself was cDNA or gDNA.

The trim removed 1 base at V and 6 bases at J, leaving 11 bases unmatched. The CDR3 length is 17 residues. The germline gives CDR1 SGHTA, CDR2 FQGNSA. Original processing notes: Researchers report that nucleated cell counts were estimated from reference gene primer amplification. Measured with immunoSEQ multiplex PCR; TCRdb has only the in-frame clones, and not every one. For V, J and clone size, that table is used; D and trimming come from the DNA. Of 130,000 to 150,000 clones listed, over 80% were seen once; the top ten hold around 3.1%. The chain couples TRBV7-2 to TRBJ2-1; 8 bases align to TRBD2. The sequenced material came from peripheral blood. The receptor's source is a woman in her 40s with active or convalescent COVID-19. CDR3 DNA sequence: TGTGCCAGCAGCTTAGTAGCAGGAACTAGCGGATTCAATGAGCAGTTCTTC. Translating it yields CASSLVAGTSGFNEQFF.